What follows is one TCR beta chain and its context. Its target is unknown. Data came from immunoSEQ multiplex PCR; TCRdb stores just in-frame clones and leaves some out. The sample contains 91,000 or so clones, under 90% of which appear only once. The sample belongs to a study of OX40 agonist ivuxolimab in advanced cancers. Findings of the study overall: On average, a greater number of expanded clones characterised CD8+ T cells relative to CD4+.

The V end lost 0 bases, the J end lost 2 bases, and 8 bases lay between the germline ends. The germline V gene encodes CDR1 SGHTA and CDR2 FQGNSA. The CDR3 length is 16 residues. The sequenced sample was CD4+ or CD8+ T cells sorted from blood, obtained in a trial of the OX40 agonist ivuxolimab. The rearrangement joins TRBV7-2 to TRBJ2-6; the D gene is possibly TRBD2 (5 bases). The clonotype comes from an adult with an advanced solid tumor such as melanoma, head and neck, liver or kidney cancer. For the CDR3, the DNA is TGTGCCAGCAGCTTAGCCGCCGGGGCTGGGGCCAACGTCCTGACTTTC. This gives the protein CASSLAAGAGANVLTF.